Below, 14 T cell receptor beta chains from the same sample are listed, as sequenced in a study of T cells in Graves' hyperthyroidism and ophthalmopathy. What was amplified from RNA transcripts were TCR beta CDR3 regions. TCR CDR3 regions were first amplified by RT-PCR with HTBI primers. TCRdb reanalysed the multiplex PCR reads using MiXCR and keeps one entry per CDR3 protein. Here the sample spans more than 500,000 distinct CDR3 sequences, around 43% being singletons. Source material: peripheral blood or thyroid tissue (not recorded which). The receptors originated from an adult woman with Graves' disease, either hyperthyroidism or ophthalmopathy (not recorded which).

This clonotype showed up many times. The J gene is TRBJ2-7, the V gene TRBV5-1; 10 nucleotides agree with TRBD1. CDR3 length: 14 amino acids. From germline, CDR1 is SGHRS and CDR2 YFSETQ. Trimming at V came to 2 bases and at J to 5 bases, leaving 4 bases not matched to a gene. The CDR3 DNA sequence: TGCGCCAGCAGCTTTGGGACAGGGGAAGACGAGCAGTACTTC. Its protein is CASSFGTGEDEQYF.

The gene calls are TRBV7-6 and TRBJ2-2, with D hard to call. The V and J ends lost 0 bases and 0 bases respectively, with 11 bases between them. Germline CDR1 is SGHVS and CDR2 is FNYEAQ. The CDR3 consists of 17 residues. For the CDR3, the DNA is TGTGCCAGCAGCTTAGCGGTGGCAGGCGCGAACACCGGGGAGCTGTTTTTT. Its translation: CASSLAVAGANTGELFF.

CDR3 in DNA: TGTGCCAGTAGACCCGGTAGCGTCTACTCCTACGAGCAGTACTTC. As protein: CASRPGSVYSYEQYF. This chain connects TRBV7-9 to TRBJ2-7; D perhaps matches TRBD2 (5 bases). The germline V gene encodes CDR1 SEHNR and CDR2 FQNEAQ (reference sequence). The CDR3 runs 15 residues. V lost 9 bases and J 0 bases, leaving 18 bases between the germline ends.

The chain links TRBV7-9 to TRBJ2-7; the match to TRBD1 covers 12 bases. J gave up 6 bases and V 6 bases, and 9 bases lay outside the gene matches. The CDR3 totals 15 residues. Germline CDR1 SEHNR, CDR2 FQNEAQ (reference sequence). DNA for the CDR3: TGTGCCAGCAGTGGCCCGGGACAGGGGGCAGGCGAGCAGTACTTC. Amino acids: CASSGPGQGAGEQYF. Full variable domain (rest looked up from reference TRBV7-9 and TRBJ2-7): DTGVSQNPRHKITKRGQNVTFRCDPISEHNRLYWYRQTLGQGPEFLTYFQNEAQLEKSRLLSDRFSAERPKGSFSTLEIQRTEQGDSAMYLCASSGPGQGAGEQYFGPGTRLTVT.

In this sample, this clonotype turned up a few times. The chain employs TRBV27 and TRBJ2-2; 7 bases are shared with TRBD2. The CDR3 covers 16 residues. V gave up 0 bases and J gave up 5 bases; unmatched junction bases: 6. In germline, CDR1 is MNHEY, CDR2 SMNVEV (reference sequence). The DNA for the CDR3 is TGTGCCAGCAGTTTATCTTCGGGACTAACTACCGGGGAGCTGTTTTTT. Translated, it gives CASSLSSGLTTGELFF.

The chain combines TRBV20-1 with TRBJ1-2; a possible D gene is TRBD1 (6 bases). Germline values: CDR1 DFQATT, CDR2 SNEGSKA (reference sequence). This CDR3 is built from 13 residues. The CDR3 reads CRWDTSGDDGYTF. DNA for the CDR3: TGCAGATGGGACACTTCCGGGGACGATGGCTACACCTTC.

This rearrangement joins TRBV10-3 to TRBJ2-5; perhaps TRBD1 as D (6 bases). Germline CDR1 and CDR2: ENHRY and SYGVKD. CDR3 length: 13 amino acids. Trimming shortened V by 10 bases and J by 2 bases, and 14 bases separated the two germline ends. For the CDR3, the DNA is TGTGCCAGCTCAGGGGCGGATCAAGAGACCCAGTACTTC. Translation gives CASSGADQETQYF.

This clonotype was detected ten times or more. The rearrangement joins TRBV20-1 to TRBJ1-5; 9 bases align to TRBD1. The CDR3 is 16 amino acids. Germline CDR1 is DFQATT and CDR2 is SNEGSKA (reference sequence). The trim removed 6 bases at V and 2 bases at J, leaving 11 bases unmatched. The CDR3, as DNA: TGCAGTGCGCCTACAGGGGGCGTGGGTGGCAATCAGCCCCAGCATTTT. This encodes CSAPTGGVGGNQPQHF.

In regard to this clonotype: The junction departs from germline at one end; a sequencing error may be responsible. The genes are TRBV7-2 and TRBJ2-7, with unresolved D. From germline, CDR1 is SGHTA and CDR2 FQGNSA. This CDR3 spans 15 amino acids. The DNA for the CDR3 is TGTGCCAGCAGCTTACAACTGGAGATTTCCTACGAGCAATACTTC. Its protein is CASSLQLEISYEQYF.

DNA of the CDR3: TGTGCCAGCAGCCACCAAAGACGGACAGGCGGCTATGGCTACACCTTC. This codes for CASSHQRRTGGYGYTF. J is TRBJ1-2 and V is TRBV5-4; 7 bases map to TRBD1. Germline CDR1 is SGHNT and CDR2 is YYREEE (reference sequence). V was clipped by 4 bases and J by 4 bases; unmatched bases: 13. The CDR3 totals 16 residues.

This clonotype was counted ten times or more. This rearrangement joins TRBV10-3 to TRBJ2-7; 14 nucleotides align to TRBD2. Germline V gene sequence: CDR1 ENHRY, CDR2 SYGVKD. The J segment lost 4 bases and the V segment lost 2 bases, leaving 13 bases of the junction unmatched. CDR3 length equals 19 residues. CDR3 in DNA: TGTGCCATCAGTGAGAGACTAGCGGGAGGGACCTACGGGAATTACGAGCAGTACTTC. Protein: CAISERLAGGTYGNYEQYF.

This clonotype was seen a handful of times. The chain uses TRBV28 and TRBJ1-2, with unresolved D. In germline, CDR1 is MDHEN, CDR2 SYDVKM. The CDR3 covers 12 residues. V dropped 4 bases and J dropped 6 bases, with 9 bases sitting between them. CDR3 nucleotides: TGTGCCAGCAGTTCGTCCCCTCATGGCTACACCTTC. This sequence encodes CASSSSPHGYTF.

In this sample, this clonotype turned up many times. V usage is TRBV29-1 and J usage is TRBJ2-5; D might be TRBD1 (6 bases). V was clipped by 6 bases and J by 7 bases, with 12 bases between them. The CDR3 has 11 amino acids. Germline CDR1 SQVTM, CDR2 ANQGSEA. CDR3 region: CSVIGGGTQYF. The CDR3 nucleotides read TGCAGCGTAATTGGGGGCGGGACCCAGTACTTC.

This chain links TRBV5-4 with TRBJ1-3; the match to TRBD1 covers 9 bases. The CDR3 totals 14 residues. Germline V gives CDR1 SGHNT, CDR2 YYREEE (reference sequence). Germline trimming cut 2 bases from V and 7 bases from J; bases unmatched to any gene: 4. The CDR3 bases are TGTGCCAGCAGCTTTGACAGGGGGAGGAACACCATATATTTT. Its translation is CASSFDRGRNTIYF.